The present T cell receptor (beta chain) was sequenced within a study of OX40 agonist ivuxolimab in advanced cancers. General study results and limits: The authors did not determine the antigen specificity of the expanded peripheral T cells.

Measured with immunoSEQ multiplex PCR; TCRdb has only the in-frame clones, and not every one. The sample consists of 89,000 or so clones, 75% to 95% of them appearing once. With 0 bases removed from V and 5 bases from J, the gap between germline ends came to 17 bases. This CDR3 contains 17 residues. Germline CDR1 reads SGDLS; CDR2 reads YYNGEE. Points on this clone: Its antigen remains unidentified.

The chain couples TRBV9 to TRBJ2-2; a possible D gene is TRBD2 (6 bases). The TCR sequence derives from an adult with an advanced solid tumor such as melanoma, head and neck, liver or kidney cancer. The sample in question was CD4+ or CD8+ T cells sorted from blood, obtained in a trial of the OX40 agonist ivuxolimab. CDR3 amino acids: CASSVGGAAFGTGELFF. The CDR3 DNA reads as TGTGCCAGCAGCGTAGGCGGGGCGGCCTTCGGGACCGGGGAGCTGTTTTTT.